These 21 T cell receptor beta chains originate from one sample sequenced in a study of blood T cell repertoires in COVID-19. Clones were read by immunoSEQ multiplex PCR, and TCRdb kept only the in-frame ones, dropping some. The sample includes approximately 250,000 clones, just under 85% of them seen just once. Sequences were obtained from PBMCs or T cells enriched from blood (not recorded which). The receptors were gathered from a man aged 35 to 55 who had recovered from COVID-19.

DNA for the CDR3: TGTGCCAGCAGTCGGGGCGGACAGGAACTCTACAATGAGCAGTTCTTC. Encoded protein: CASSRGGQELYNEQFF. This chain uses TRBV2 with TRBJ2-1, with 7 bases aligning to TRBD1. CDR1 is SNHLY and CDR2 is FYNNEI in the germline V gene. Trimming cost V 5 bases and J 3 bases; bases outside gene matches: 10. This CDR3 has 16 residues.

The V gene is TRBV10-3, the J gene TRBJ2-3; the match to TRBD2 covers 7 bases. Losses at the gene ends were 3 bases for V and 2 bases for J; bases not matched to a gene: 5. Germline values: CDR1 ENHRY, CDR2 SYGVKD. This CDR3 has 15 amino acids. The CDR3 protein is CAISETGGDTDTQYF. For the CDR3, the DNA is TGTGCCATCAGTGAAACGGGAGGCGACACAGATACGCAGTATTTT.

The rearrangement uses TRBV28 and TRBJ1-5; tentatively, D is TRBD1 (6 bases). Trimming removed 7 bases at V and 10 bases at J, with 11 bases between. The CDR3 length is 11 residues. From germline, CDR1 is MDHEN and CDR2 SYDVKM. The CDR3 is CASTSTGPQHF. In DNA, the CDR3 is TGTGCCAGCACCTCGACAGGACCCCAGCATTTT.

This clone has a handful of counts. This chain joins TRBV5-1 and TRBJ1-1; possible D gene TRBD1, 5 bases. Looked up from germline, CDR1 is SGHRS and CDR2 is YFSETQ. Trimming stripped 4 bases from V and 1 base from J, with 14 bases between. This CDR3 is 15 amino acids long. Here the CDR3 DNA reads TGCGCCAGCAGCACCCTGGTTGGGGCGAACACTGAAGCTTTCTTT. Protein sequence: CASSTLVGANTEAFF. The full variable domain, its missing parts supplied by reference TRBV5-1 and TRBJ1-1, is KAGVTQTPRYLIKTRGQQVTLSCSPISGHRSVSWYQQTPGQGLQFLFEYFSETQRNKGNFPGRFSGRQFSNSRSEMNVSTLELGDSALYLCASSTLVGANTEAFFGQGTRLTVV.

V gene TRBV6-4 combines with J gene TRBJ1-2; 8 nucleotides match TRBD1. The length of the CDR3 is 14 residues. Germline V gene sequence: CDR1 MRHNA, CDR2 SNTAGT. V lost 5 bases, J lost 4 bases, and 6 bases stayed unmatched. The chain's CDR3 is CASSPGTGAYGYTF. As DNA, the CDR3 is TGTGCCAGCAGTCCCGGGACAGGAGCCTATGGCTACACCTTC.

This clone was detected only a few times. The chain joins TRBV28 to TRBJ1-5, with TRBD1 matching 11 bases. The CDR3 length is 15 residues. V trimming: 5 bases; J trimming: 1 base; junction bases outside the gene matches: 1. Germline lookup yields CDR1 MDHEN and CDR2 SYDVKM. CDR3 loop: CASSGQGASNQPQHF. CDR3 coding DNA: TGTGCCAGCAGTGGACAGGGGGCGAGCAATCAGCCCCAGCATTTT. Looking up the rest from reference TRBV28 and TRBJ1-5 gives the full variable domain: DVKVTQSSRYLVKRTGEKVFLECVQDMDHENMFWYRQDPGLGLRLIYFSYDVKMKEKGDIPEGYSVSREKKERFSLILESASTNQTSMYLCASSGQGASNQPQHFGDGTRLSIL.

The chain recombines TRBV6-6 with TRBJ2-3; TRBD1 aligns across 7 bases. CDR1 and CDR2 (germline): MNHNY, SVGAGI (reference sequence). V shed 5 bases, J shed 4 bases, and the junction held 3 bases outside the gene matches. The CDR3 covers 13 residues. The CDR3 DNA follows: TGTGCCAGCAGTCGGGACAGTTCAGATACGCAGTATTTT. Its translation is CASSRDSSDTQYF.

This rearrangement joins TRBV7-2 to TRBJ2-2; D gene unclear. V lost 1 base and J 1 base, leaving 7 bases between the germline ends. The CDR3 consists of 15 residues. CDR1 and CDR2 (germline): SGHTA, FQGNSA. CDR3 sequence reads: CASSLELLNTGELFF. CDR3 coding DNA: TGTGCCAGCAGCTTAGAACTCCTGAACACCGGGGAGCTGTTTTTT.

The chain employs TRBV5-4 and TRBJ2-2; D gene unclear. The CDR3 runs 19 residues. Germline loops: CDR1 SGHNT, CDR2 YYREEE (reference sequence). The V gene lost 4 bases and the J gene lost 0 bases, with 22 bases spanning the gap. CDR3 sequence reads: CASSPGEGSWVPNTGELFF. The CDR3 DNA reads TGTGCCAGCAGCCCGGGTGAAGGTAGCTGGGTCCCGAACACCGGGGAGCTGTTTTTT.

The chain joins TRBV9 to TRBJ1-2; D might be TRBD1 (6 bases). Trimming stripped 10 bases from V and 4 bases from J, with 23 bases between. Germline V gene data show CDR1 as SGDLS and CDR2 as YYNGEE. CDR3 length equals 15 residues. The CDR3 DNA reads TGTGCCCTCCCCAGGGGTGGAAATGCCCCCTATGGCTACACCTTC. It translates to CALPRGGNAPYGYTF.

This chain connects TRBV5-1 to TRBJ2-3; possibly TRBD2 for D (6 bases). CDR3 length: 14 amino acids. Trimming left V 3 bases short and J 2 bases short, with 10 bases between. Germline loops: CDR1 SGHRS, CDR2 YFSETQ. The CDR3 sequence: CASSSTRTTDTQYF. The CDR3 nucleotides are TGCGCCAGCAGCTCGACTAGGACCACAGATACGCAGTATTTT.

This chain joins TRBV5-4 and TRBJ2-1, with 11 bases aligning to TRBD2. The length of the CDR3 is 17 residues. Germline CDR1 and CDR2: SGHNT and YYREEE (reference sequence). The junction had 14 bases not matched to a gene; V was cut back by 2 bases and J by 10 bases. The CDR3 DNA sequence: TGTGCCAGCAGCTTACCGACTAGCGGGACCGGCTGGGGAGAGCAGTTCTTC. Translation: CASSLPTSGTGWGEQFF.

The chain couples TRBV6-6 to TRBJ1-2; D uncertain. In germline, CDR1 is MNHNY, CDR2 SVGAGI (reference sequence). V was trimmed by 5 bases and J by 2 bases, leaving 9 bases between them. The CDR3 sequence is 13 residues long. The CDR3 spells CASSRDTNYGYTF. The DNA for the CDR3 is TGTGCCAGCAGTAGAGACACCAACTATGGCTACACCTTC.

This chain uses TRBV7-2 with TRBJ1-6, with TRBD1 matching 10 bases. Germline V gene lookup returns CDR1 SGHTA and CDR2 FQGNSA. The CDR3 has 13 amino acids. Trimming took 4 bases from V and 10 from J; bases not matched to a gene: 1. The CDR3 DNA follows: TGTGCCAGCAGCTGGGACAGGGGATCACCCCTCCACTTT. Translating it yields CASSWDRGSPLHF. The full variable domain, with the rest looked up from reference TRBV7-2 and TRBJ1-6, is GAGVSQSPSNKVTEKGKDVELRCDPISGHTALYWYRQSLGQGLEFLIYFQGNSAPDKSGLPSDRFSAERTGGSVSTLTIQRTQQEDSAVYLCASSWDRGSPLHFGNGTRLTVT.

This chain connects TRBV30 to TRBJ1-3; TRBD1 is a possible D gene (6 bases). Germline V gene lookup returns CDR1 GTSNPN and CDR2 SVGIG (reference sequence). The CDR3 runs 18 residues. With 5 bases removed from V and 1 base from J, the gap between germline ends came to 24 bases. The CDR3, as DNA: TGTGCCTGGCGGCCCCTTGGACAGTTGATTTTTTCTGGAAACACCATATATTTT. This sequence encodes CAWRPLGQLIFSGNTIYF.

The V call is TRBV7-9, the J call TRBJ1-4; 11 bases fit TRBD1. The length of the CDR3 is 13 residues. V lost 8 bases, J lost 8 bases, and 4 bases stayed unmatched. From germline, CDR1 is SEHNR and CDR2 FQNEAQ (reference sequence). The CDR3 coding sequence is TGTGCCAGCGGCGGGACAGGGGGAGAAAAACTGTTTTTT. Its protein is CASGGTGGEKLFF.

V gene TRBV27 combines with J gene TRBJ2-1; TRBD2 matches 12 bases. Germline-derived CDR1 and CDR2 are MNHEY and SMNVEV (reference sequence). V lost 8 bases, J lost 8 bases, and 7 bases stayed unmatched. The CDR3 consists of 14 residues. CDR3 sequence: CASGRLAGDHEQFF. CDR3 nucleotides: TGTGCCAGCGGGAGACTAGCGGGAGATCATGAGCAGTTCTTC.

Details on this clone: The junction departs from the called germline gene at one end, perhaps through a read error. V usage is TRBV7-3 and J usage is TRBJ1-1; tentatively, D is TRBD1 (5 bases). The length of the CDR3 is 12 residues. Germline V gene lookup returns CDR1 SGHTA and CDR2 FQGTGA. The CDR3 loop reads CASGLRRGEAFF. As DNA, the CDR3 is TGTGCCAGCGGCTTACGGAGGGGTGAAGCTTTCTTT.

This chain connects TRBV7-9 to TRBJ2-1, with 10 nucleotides matching TRBD2. V lost 7 bases, J lost 10 bases, and 16 bases stayed unmatched. This CDR3 contains 16 residues. Germline V gene data show CDR1 as SEHNR and CDR2 as FQNEAQ (reference sequence). The CDR3 coding sequence is TGTGCCAGCATCCCCCGGCGGCTAGCGGGAGTAGACGAGCAGTTCTTC. It is translated as CASIPRRLAGVDEQFF.

The chain recombines TRBV5-1 with TRBJ2-1; 7 bases line up with TRBD2. The J segment lost 3 bases and the V segment lost 0 bases, leaving 3 bases of the junction unmatched. Germline-derived CDR1 and CDR2 are SGHRS and YFSETQ. This CDR3 has 15 residues. This CDR3 reads CASSLASGIYNEQFF. CDR3 bases: TGCGCCAGCAGCTTGGCGAGCGGGATCTACAATGAGCAGTTCTTC. The complete variable domain, with remaining parts taken from reference TRBV5-1 and TRBJ2-1, reads KAGVTQTPRYLIKTRGQQVTLSCSPISGHRSVSWYQQTPGQGLQFLFEYFSETQRNKGNFPGRFSGRQFSNSRSEMNVSTLELGDSALYLCASSLASGIYNEQFFGPGTRLTVL.

The chain is built from TRBV28 and TRBJ1-1; TRBD1 aligns across 9 bases. The CDR3 consists of 14 residues. Trimming cost V 6 bases and J 5 bases; bases outside gene matches: 7. The V gene's germline CDR1 is MDHEN and CDR2 SYDVKM. This CDR3 is CASSADRGTTEAFF. As DNA, the CDR3 is TGTGCCAGCAGCGCCGACAGGGGGACTACTGAAGCTTTCTTT.